The T cell receptor beta chain described here comes from a study of beta chain features in type 1 diabetes. Study context: Examined across all samples were about 99,000,000 sorted cells.

Trimming left V 5 bases short and J 9 bases short, with 14 bases between. This CDR3 has 13 amino acids. Per germline, CDR1 MNHNS and CDR2 SASEGT. The sequenced template was cDNA made from the entire isolated RNA. The protocol was immunoSEQ multiplex PCR, while the TCRdb copy is restricted to in-frame clones and leaves out a portion. This sample has roughly 140,000 clones, with around 7% found just once. The chain joins TRBV6-1 to TRBJ2-1, with a weak D call TRBD2 (6 bases). The receptor comes from a woman aged 25 to 45 in good health. Sequencing used central memory CD4+ T cells from blood. The CDR3 bases are TGTGCCAGCAGTTATTTGGAGGGCCTTGAGCAGTTCTTC. This translates into CASSYLEGLEQFF.